These T cell receptor beta chains were read from a single sample in a study of long-term antiretroviral therapy in people with HIV. Sequencing was performed with immunoSEQ multiplex PCR; in TCRdb, only in-frame clones are kept and a portion is missing. Of tens of thousands of clones detected, 70% to 90% appear once; the ten largest clones hold over 10%. The source was unsorted PBMCs, collected 1.1 years after starting antiretroviral therapy. All receptors come from a man aged 18 to 29 with HIV. Each CDR3 is given with its conserved first and last residue. A D gene is named only where the DNA matches it firmly. Size values are once, few and many counts, or a class for expanded clones, and some rows have none.

CASSGGQASSYEQYF,TGCGCCAGCAGCGGGGGACAGGCTAGCTCCTACGAGCAGTACTTC,TRBD1,-,TRBV5-1,TRBJ2-7
CASSTAGGESYGYTF,TGTGCCAGCAGCACCGCAGGGGGCGAAAGCTATGGCTACACCTTC,TRBD1,-,TRBV5-8,TRBJ1-2
CASSLGRGNTEAFF,TGTGCCAGCAGCTTGGGACGGGGGAACACTGAAGCTTTCTTT,-,-,TRBV5-4,TRBJ1-1
CASSVTGTQETQYF,TGTGCCAGCAGTGTGACAGGGACCCAGGAGACCCAGTACTTC,TRBD1,once,TRBV25-1,TRBJ2-5
CASKSPEFSYNEQFF,TGTGCCAGCAAGAGTCCCGAGTTCTCCTACAATGAGCAGTTCTTC,-,-,TRBV5-6,TRBJ2-1
CASSYGLAGGPETQYF,TGTGCCAGCAGCTACGGTTTGGCGGGAGGGCCTGAGACCCAGTACTTC,TRBD2,-,TRBV7-2,TRBJ2-5
CASSPQGAHTEAFF,TGTGCCAGCAGTCCACAGGGGGCTCACACTGAAGCTTTCTTT,TRBD1,-,TRBV27,TRBJ1-1
CASSYGQGSYEQYF,TGTGCCAGCAGTTACGGCCAGGGTTCCTACGAGCAGTACTTC,-,-,TRBV6-5,TRBJ2-7
CSVVRGRVQETQYF,TGCAGCGTTGTTAGGGGGCGCGTCCAAGAGACCCAGTACTTC,TRBD1,-,TRBV29-1,TRBJ2-5
CASSLRVGGADGYTF,TGTGCCAGCAGCTTACGCGTAGGGGGCGCGGATGGCTACACCTTC,TRBD1,-,TRBV7-2,TRBJ1-2
CASSLVAPRAYEQYF,TGTGCCAGCAGTTTAGTGGCCCCACGAGCCTACGAGCAGTACTTC,-,-,TRBV27,TRBJ2-7
CASSLASANTQYF,TGTGCCAGCAGCTTAGCGTCGGCAAACACGCAGTATTTT,-,-,TRBV7-9,TRBJ2-3
CASSLDGGSYTGELFF,TGTGCCAGCAGCTTAGATGGAGGTTCGTACACCGGGGAGCTGTTTTTT,-,-,TRBV7-2,TRBJ2-2
CAIWRETNEKLFF,TGTGCCATCTGGAGGGAAACTAATGAAAAACTGTTTTTT,-,-,TRBV10-3,TRBJ1-4
CASSSGRGSNQPQHF,TGTGCCAGCAGCTCGGGCCGCGGTAGCAATCAGCCCCAGCATTTT,-,-,TRBV7-2,TRBJ1-5
CASSPVRGTDTQYF,TGTGCCAGCAGCCCTGTAAGAGGGACAGATACGCAGTATTTT,-,-,TRBV7-2,TRBJ2-3
CASSGGSGGTVYQPQHF,TGTGCCAGCAGTGGGGGATCCGGTGGGACAGTCTATCAGCCCCAGCATTTT,TRBD1,-,TRBV6-1,TRBJ1-5
CASSPGGVRQPQHF,TGTGCCAGCAGCCCTGGGGGGGTACGACAGCCCCAGCATTTT,-,few,TRBV28,TRBJ1-5
CASSLGLAGGYEQYF,TGCGCCAGCAGCTTGGGGCTAGCGGGAGGCTACGAGCAGTACTTC,TRBD2,-,TRBV5-1,TRBJ2-7
CASSAPVKRTSGSWYNEQFF,TGTGCCAGCAGCGCGCCGGTAAAGCGGACTAGCGGGAGCTGGTACAATGAGCAGTTCTTC,TRBD2,-,TRBV9,TRBJ2-1
CASSGSASSYNEQFF,TGTGCCAGCAGTGGTAGCGCGAGCTCCTACAATGAGCAGTTCTTC,-,-,TRBV6-5,TRBJ2-1
CASSYRGQETQYF,TGTGCCAGCAGCTACAGGGGGCAAGAGACCCAGTACTTC,TRBD1,few,TRBV6-5,TRBJ2-5
CASRDSGNDNVLTF,TGTGCCAGCAGAGATTCAGGGAATGACAACGTCCTGACTTTC,-,-,TRBV2,TRBJ2-6
CASSPWTGGTDTQYF,TGTGCCAGCAGCCCTTGGACAGGGGGCACAGATACGCAGTATTTT,TRBD1,-,TRBV7-2,TRBJ2-3
CASSVTGTSGFNEQFF,TGTGCCAGCAGTGTTACCGGGACTAGCGGGTTTAATGAGCAGTTCTTC,TRBD2,-,TRBV9,TRBJ2-1
CASRTGFQETQYF,TGTGCCAGCAGGACAGGGTTCCAAGAGACCCAGTACTTC,TRBD1,-,TRBV6-6,TRBJ2-5
CASTVRNTGELFF,TGTGCCAGCACGGTCAGAAACACCGGGGAGCTGTTTTTT,-,few,TRBV6-1,TRBJ2-2
CASSQLEGTAISGNTIYF,TGTGCCAGCAGCCAGTTGGAAGGGACAGCAATCTCTGGAAACACCATATATTTT,TRBD1,-,TRBV5-4,TRBJ1-3
CASSEGSAFSYEQYF,TGCGCCAGCAGCGAAGGGTCGGCTTTCTCCTACGAGCAGTACTTC,-,once,TRBV5-1,TRBJ2-7
CASSRRGLGANVLTF,TGTGCCAGCAGCCGCAGAGGTCTTGGGGCCAACGTCCTGACTTTC,-,-,TRBV13,TRBJ2-6
CASSGGTGNEQFF,TGTGCCAGCAGCGGCGGAACAGGGAATGAGCAGTTCTTC,-,-,TRBV9,TRBJ2-1
CATSRGQGRQTQYF,TGTGCCACCAGCAGAGGACAGGGGAGGCAGACCCAGTACTTC,TRBD1,-,TRBV15,TRBJ2-5
CASSILTDPDGYTF,TGTGCCAGTAGTATTCTAACAGACCCAGATGGCTACACCTTC,-,-,TRBV19,TRBJ1-2
CASSLKGLANEQFF,TGTGCCAGCAGCTTAAAAGGGCTAGCCAATGAGCAGTTCTTC,-,-,TRBV7-2,TRBJ2-1
CASSQDLGGGADEQYF,TGTGCCAGCAGCCAAGATCTCGGCGGGGGGGCCGACGAGCAGTACTTC,TRBD2,-,TRBV4-2,TRBJ2-7
CASTGLYREGETQYF,TGTGCCAGCACCGGACTTTATAGGGAGGGAGAGACCCAGTACTTC,TRBD2,-,TRBV11-2,TRBJ2-5
CASSSQGEYQPQHF,TGTGCCAGCAGCTCACAGGGGGAATATCAGCCCCAGCATTTT,TRBD1,-,TRBV5-4,TRBJ1-5
CASSQEPFLTGGSTYNEQFF,TGCGCCAGCAGCCAAGAACCCTTTTTGACAGGGGGGTCTACCTACAATGAGCAGTTCTTC,TRBD1,-,TRBV4-1,TRBJ2-1
CASSVDWNEQFF,TGTGCCAGCAGCGTAGACTGGAATGAGCAGTTCTTC,-,few,TRBV9,TRBJ2-1
CASAKGDGYQPQHF,TGTGCCAGCGCCAAGGGGGATGGATATCAGCCCCAGCATTTT,-,-,TRBV27,TRBJ1-5
CASSFGTGGNYEQYF,TGTGCCAGCAGTTTCGGGACAGGGGGCAACTACGAGCAGTACTTC,TRBD1,-,TRBV6-5,TRBJ2-7
CASSASLSNYGYTF,TGTGCCAGTAGTGCGAGCCTTTCTAACTATGGCTACACCTTC,-,-,TRBV19,TRBJ1-2
CASSLFSGASTEAFF,TGTGCCAGCAGCTTATTTTCAGGGGCGAGCACTGAAGCTTTCTTT,-,-,TRBV5-6,TRBJ1-1
CASSKGVSGGNYYEQYF,TGTGCCAGCAGCAAAGGGGTTAGCGGGGGAAATTACTACGAGCAGTACTTC,-,-,TRBV21-1,TRBJ2-7
CASSQGVGPVVTVF,TGCGCCAGCAGCCAAGGAGTAGGTCCGGTTGTCACGGTTTTT,-,-,TRBV4-1,TRBJ2-3
CASSFQKARRRDNEQFF,TGTGCCAGCAGTTTCCAGAAAGCTCGGCGAAGGGACAATGAGCAGTTCTTC,-,-,TRBV28,TRBJ2-1
CASSSTEGIIYNEQFF,TGTGCCAGCAGCTCTACCGAGGGGATCATCTACAATGAGCAGTTCTTC,-,-,TRBV4-2,TRBJ2-1
CASSLVHSTTDTQYF,TGTGCCAGCAGCTTAGTCCACAGCACCACAGATACGCAGTATTTT,-,-,TRBV7-2,TRBJ2-3
CSVEVQATYEQYF,TGCAGCGTTGAGGTACAGGCCACCTACGAGCAGTACTTC,-,-,TRBV29-1,TRBJ2-7
CASSFLPTSGRASEQFF,TGTGCCAGCAGCTTCCTACCGACTAGCGGGAGGGCCTCTGAGCAGTTCTTC,TRBD2,-,TRBV7-9,TRBJ2-1
CASSAAGGGSEKLFF,TGTGCCAGCAGTGCGGCAGGCGGGGGTAGTGAAAAACTGTTTTTT,-,-,TRBV28,TRBJ1-4
CASSRTGGRGTEAFF,TGTGCCAGCAGCCGGACAGGGGGGAGAGGGACTGAAGCTTTCTTT,TRBD1,-,TRBV2,TRBJ1-1
CAWSVSPGAYEQYF,TGTGCCTGGAGTGTATCCCCAGGGGCTTACGAGCAGTACTTC,-,-,TRBV30,TRBJ2-7
CASSYEGEDTGELFF,TGTGCCAGCAGTTATGAGGGAGAGGACACCGGGGAGCTGTTTTTT,-,-,TRBV6-5,TRBJ2-2
CASSLTRGETQYF,TGTGCCAGCAGCTTAACACGGGGAGAGACCCAGTACTTC,-,-,TRBV7-3,TRBJ2-5
CASSIEGGYGYTF,TGTGCCAGTAGTATCGAGGGCGGCTATGGCTACACCTTC,-,-,TRBV19,TRBJ1-2
CASSGIQGEQYF,TGCGCCAGCAGCGGGATACAGGGAGAGCAGTACTTC,-,-,TRBV4-1,TRBJ2-7
CASSPRTGPSTDTQYF,TGTGCCAGCAGCCCCCGGACAGGTCCAAGCACAGATACGCAGTATTTT,TRBD1,-,TRBV11-3,TRBJ2-3
CASREELAGSHNEQFF,TGCGCCAGCAGAGAGGAACTAGCGGGTTCCCACAATGAGCAGTTCTTC,TRBD2,-,TRBV5-1,TRBJ2-1